This T cell receptor (beta chain) is from a study of T-cell reconstitution after alpha-beta-depleted transplantation in children. Points from the study as a whole: After transplant, at about two months, alpha-beta T cells were reportedly derived from several hundred expanded graft clones.

The CDR3 loop spans 15 amino acids. The V gene's germline CDR1 is SGHAT and CDR2 FQNNGV. Trimming took 5 bases from V and 1 from J, leaving 13 bases between them. Only a few counts were recorded for this clonotype. Its antigen is unknown. This sample's TCRbeta library carried unique molecular identifier barcodes. TCRdb itself ran the PCR reads through MiXCR, one entry per CDR3 protein. The table records about 200,000 distinct CDR3 sequences, about 15% of them present only once. The sequences come from PBMCs, mostly from graft donor cells, collected 360 days after TCRalphabeta/CD19-depleted stem cell transplant. The rearrangement links TRBV11-2 to TRBJ2-3; D possibly matches TRBD1 or TRBD2 (5 bases each). The receptor's source is a male patient aged 2-9 years who had a stem cell transplant for acute lymphoblastic leukemia, so the T cells may come from the graft donor. In nucleotides, the CDR3 is TGTGCCAGCAGCCCCAGGGAGCCCCGCACAGATACGCAGTATTTT. Its protein is CASSPREPRTDTQYF.